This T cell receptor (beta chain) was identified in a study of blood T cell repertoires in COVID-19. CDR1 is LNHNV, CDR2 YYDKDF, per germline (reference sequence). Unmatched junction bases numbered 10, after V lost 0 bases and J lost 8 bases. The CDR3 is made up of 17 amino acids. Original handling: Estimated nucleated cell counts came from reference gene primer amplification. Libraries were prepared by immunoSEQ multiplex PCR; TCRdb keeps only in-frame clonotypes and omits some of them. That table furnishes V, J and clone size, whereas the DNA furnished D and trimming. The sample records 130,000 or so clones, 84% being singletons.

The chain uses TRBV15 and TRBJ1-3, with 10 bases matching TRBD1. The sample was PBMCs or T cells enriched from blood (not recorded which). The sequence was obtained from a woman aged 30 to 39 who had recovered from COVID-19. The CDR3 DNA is TGTGCCACCAGCAGAGACCCCACCGGGACAGGGGTAGACACCATATATTTT. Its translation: CATSRDPTGTGVDTIYF.